These 20 T cell receptor beta chains came from one sample sequenced in a study of shared clonotypes between healthy human individuals. The naive CD8 fraction comprised CD45RO-negative cells positively selected for CCR7 and excluded terminally differentiated effector memory CD45RA+ cells. The repertoire was sequenced with immunoSEQ multiplex PCR; TCRdb's copy has only in-frame clones and lacks some. The table lists about 2.2 million clones, roughly 95% of them singletons. Sample: naive CD8+ T cells from PBMCs. Receptors were obtained from a man aged 18 to 30 in good health. Some clones in this sample may be carry-over from other donors' samples.

This rearrangement joins TRBV28 to TRBJ1-5, with 9 bases lining up with TRBD1. Germline loops: CDR1 MDHEN, CDR2 SYDVKM. With 7 bases clipped from V and 2 bases from J, the junction kept 6 bases outside the gene matches. The CDR3 is made up of 15 amino acids. The DNA for the CDR3 is TGTGCCAGCACCTACAGGGGGCGGGGCAATCAGCCCCAGCATTTT. This encodes CASTYRGRGNQPQHF.

The chain couples TRBV2 to TRBJ2-7, with 8 bases that match TRBD2. Unmatched junction bases numbered 11, after V lost 5 bases and J lost 5 bases. This CDR3 has 15 amino acids. Germline V gene lookup returns CDR1 SNHLY and CDR2 FYNNEI. CDR3 coding DNA: TGTGCCAGCAGTCTAACTCCCGGGACTAGTAACGAGCAGTACTTC. This codes for CASSLTPGTSNEQYF. The full variable domain, completed using reference TRBV2 and TRBJ2-7, is EPEVTQTPSHQVTQMGQEVILRCVPISNHLYFYWYRQILGQKVEFLVSFYNNEISEKSEIFDDQFSVERPDGSNFTLKIRSTKLEDSAMYFCASSLTPGTSNEQYFGPGTRLTVT.

The V call is TRBV27, the J call TRBJ2-7; perhaps TRBD1 as D (6 bases). The germline V gene has CDR1 MNHEY and CDR2 SMNVEV (reference sequence). The CDR3 runs 15 residues. Trimming pared 6 bases from V and 2 bases from J, leaving 17 bases between. CDR3 sequence reads: CASRPLPGQTYEQYF. In nucleotides, the CDR3 is TGTGCCAGCAGACCGCTGCCGGGACAAACCTACGAGCAGTACTTC.

This chain joins TRBV9 and TRBJ2-7; TRBD1 is a possible D gene (5 bases). Trimming stripped 4 bases from V and 3 bases from J, with 14 bases between. This CDR3 has 14 residues. Per the germline V gene, CDR1 is SGDLS and CDR2 is YYNGEE. The CDR3 loop is CASSPQLRDYEQYF. The CDR3 nucleotides read TGTGCCAGCAGCCCCCAGCTCAGGGACTACGAGCAGTACTTC.

This clone has just one count. This sample also contains other DNA sequences that code for the same CDR3. The chain carries TRBV9 and TRBJ1-2; tentative D call: TRBD1 (6 bases). Germline CDR1 and CDR2: SGDLS and YYNGEE. This CDR3 has 15 amino acids. The V end was cut by 0 bases, the J end by 2 bases, with 11 bases between. CDR3 loop: CASSVGTGPNYGYTF. CDR3 bases: TGTGCCAGCAGCGTAGGCACAGGGCCCAACTATGGCTACACCTTC.

V is TRBV7-9 and J is TRBJ2-3; D ambiguous. This CDR3 has 10 residues. Looked up from germline, CDR1 is SEHNR and CDR2 is FQNEAQ (reference sequence). Trimming stripped 11 bases from V and 4 bases from J, with 7 bases between. The CDR3: CAHEPDTQYF. The CDR3 DNA follows: TGTGCCCACGAGCCAGATACGCAGTATTTT. Filled out from reference TRBV7-9 and TRBJ2-3, the complete variable domain reads DTGVSQNPRHKITKRGQNVTFRCDPISEHNRLYWYRQTLGQGPEFLTYFQNEAQLEKSRLLSDRFSAERPKGSFSTLEIQRTEQGDSAMYLCAHEPDTQYFGPGTRLTVL.

The chain recombines TRBV5-1 with TRBJ1-1; 7 nucleotides align to TRBD1. The CDR3 spans 15 residues. Germline-derived CDR1 and CDR2 are SGHRS and YFSETQ. V gave up 3 bases and J gave up 6 bases; unmatched junction bases: 11. For the CDR3, the DNA is TGCGCCAGCAGCTCTGACAGGGTCGACCGGTCTGAAGCTTTCTTT. This sequence encodes CASSSDRVDRSEAFF.

With regard to this clone: This sample includes further DNA sequences coding for the same CDR3. The V call is TRBV27, the J call TRBJ2-7; no clear D. The CDR3 is made up of 13 amino acids. CDR1 is MNHEY and CDR2 is SMNVEV in the germline V gene (reference sequence). Trimming removed 0 bases from V and 2 bases from J, with 5 bases in between. CDR3 nucleotide sequence: TGTGCCAGCAGTTTATCGGTGACCTACGAGCAGTACTTC. This translates into CASSLSVTYEQYF.

The chain employs TRBV9 and TRBJ1-1; TRBD1 matches 8 bases. The V gene end was trimmed by 3 bases and the J gene end by 4 bases; junction bases not matched to a gene: 5. Looked up from germline, CDR1 is SGDLS and CDR2 is YYNGEE. The CDR3 consists of 14 residues. The CDR3 region has the DNA TGTGCCAGCAGCGCCCCTCAGGGGGCCACTGAAGCTTTCTTT. Protein: CASSAPQGATEAFF.

This chain uses TRBV23-1 with TRBJ1-1; 7 positions agree with TRBD1. TRBV23-1 is recorded as an ORF, its role being uncertain. The V and J ends lost 6 bases and 1 base, in that order; junction bases with no gene match: 5. CDR3 length equals 14 residues. CDR3 coding DNA: TGCGCCAGCAGCCCGGGACAGAGGAACACTGAAGCTTTCTTT. Protein: CASSPGQRNTEAFF.

The chain employs TRBV27 and TRBJ1-4; D remains unclear. This CDR3 comprises 18 residues. V lost 0 bases, J lost 2 bases, and 16 bases lay in between. CDR1 and CDR2 from the germline V gene are MNHEY and SMNVEV (reference sequence). DNA for the CDR3: TGTGCCAGCAGTTTATCTTCACGTGTTCCTCCGACTAATGAAAAACTGTTTTTT. Its protein is CASSLSSRVPPTNEKLFF.

The CDR3 sequence: CASSAGTDHSYEQYF. The CDR3, as DNA: TGTGCCAGCAGCGCCGGGACAGATCACTCCTACGAGCAGTACTTC. The chain employs TRBV9 and TRBJ2-7, with TRBD1 identical over 7 bases. Germline CDR1 and CDR2: SGDLS and YYNGEE. The CDR3 is made up of 15 amino acids. The V gene end was trimmed by 3 bases and the J gene end by 0 bases; junction bases not matched to a gene: 6.

V is TRBV5-1 and J is TRBJ2-5; the match to TRBD1 covers 10 bases. The J call may be wrong; the DNA end is better matched by TRBJ2-7. The CDR3 extends over 15 amino acids. Per the germline V gene, CDR1 is SGHRS and CDR2 is YFSETQ. The chain's CDR3 is CASSVGTGASYEQYF. As DNA, the CDR3 is TGCGCCAGCAGCGTTGGGACAGGGGCTTCCTACGAGCAGTACTTC.

V usage is TRBV27 and J usage is TRBJ2-3, with D uncertain. CDR1 is MNHEY and CDR2 is SMNVEV in the germline V gene (reference sequence). This CDR3 has 17 residues. Trimming took off 1 base at V and 1 base at J, with 15 bases between the two ends. DNA of the CDR3: TGTGCCAGCAGTTTATTGATCCCCCCCGACGGCACAGATACGCAGTATTTT. This translates into CASSLLIPPDGTDTQYF.

This chain connects TRBV30 to TRBJ2-5; tentative D call: TRBD1 (6 bases). The CDR3 totals 14 residues. The ends were cut back, 3 bases at V and 8 bases at J, with 19 bases in the middle. CDR1 is GTSNPN, CDR2 SVGIG, per germline (reference sequence). For the CDR3, the DNA is TGTGCCTGGAGGGATTCAGACAGGCCAGAAACCCAGTACTTC. This encodes CAWRDSDRPETQYF.

The count of this clone is one. The V gene is TRBV7-2, the J gene TRBJ1-5; D is ambiguous. CDR3 size: 15 residues. The germline V gene has CDR1 SGHTA and CDR2 FQGNSA. V lost 5 bases to trimming and J lost 2 bases, with 13 bases between them. The CDR3 here is CASSAGFQGNQPQHF. The CDR3 DNA reads as TGTGCCAGCAGCGCGGGTTTCCAAGGCAATCAGCCCCAGCATTTT.

Written as DNA, the CDR3 is TGTGCCAGCAGTCCCCCCGGGACGGAATACTATGGCTACACCTTC. Translation: CASSPPGTEYYGYTF. This sequence joins TRBV28 and TRBJ1-2, with a tentative D call TRBD1 (5 bases). V shed 5 bases and J shed 3 bases, with 16 bases lying between them. The CDR3 totals 15 residues. Germline V gene lookup returns CDR1 MDHEN and CDR2 SYDVKM.

This clone is a singleton in its sample. Germline is not matched at one junction end, which may reflect a read error. The rearrangement joins TRBV27 to TRBJ2-5, with 7 bases matching TRBD2. The DNA end lines up better with TRBJ2-7; the J call may be wrong. The CDR3 runs 14 residues. Germline CDR1 is MNHEY and CDR2 is SMNVEV (reference sequence). The CDR3 sequence is CASSFSGPSYEQYF. The CDR3 coding sequence is TGTGCCAGTAGTTTTAGCGGGCCCTCCTACGAGCAGTACTTC.

The genes are TRBV7-2 and TRBJ1-2; D call uncertain. This CDR3 has 15 amino acids. V gave up 6 bases and J gave up 6 bases, with 20 bases separating them. Germline CDR1 is SGHTA and CDR2 is FQGNSA. The DNA of the CDR3 is TGTGCCAGCAGAACACCACTAGACATCATCGATGGCTACACCTTC. Amino acid sequence: CASRTPLDIIDGYTF.

The V and J genes are TRBV15 and TRBJ2-3; 13 bases are a match to TRBD2. Trimming at V came to 3 bases and at J to 4 bases, leaving 4 bases not matched to a gene. Germline CDR1 and CDR2: LNHNV and YYDKDF (reference sequence). This CDR3 contains 16 residues. The CDR3 DNA is TGTGCCACCAGCAGCGGACTAGCGGGAGTGGCAGATACGCAGTATTTT. Translating gives CATSSGLAGVADTQYF.